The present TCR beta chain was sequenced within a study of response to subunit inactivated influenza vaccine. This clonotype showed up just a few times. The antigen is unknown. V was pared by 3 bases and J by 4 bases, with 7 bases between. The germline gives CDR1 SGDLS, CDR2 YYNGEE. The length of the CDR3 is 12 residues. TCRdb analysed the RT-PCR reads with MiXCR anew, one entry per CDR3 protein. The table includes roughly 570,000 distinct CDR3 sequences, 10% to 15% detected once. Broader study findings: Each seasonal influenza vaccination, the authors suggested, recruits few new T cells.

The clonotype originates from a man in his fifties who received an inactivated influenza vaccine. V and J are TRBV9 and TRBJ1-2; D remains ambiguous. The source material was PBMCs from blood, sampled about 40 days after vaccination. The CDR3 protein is CASSGSSYGYTF. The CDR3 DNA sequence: TGTGCCAGCAGCGGATCGAGCTATGGCTACACCTTC.